The T cell receptor beta chain described here comes from a study of blood T cell repertoires in COVID-19. Study details: The United States, Italy and Spain supplied acute and convalescent COVID-19 samples. In each case, the material was cDNA or gDNA derived from T cells, B-cell-depleted T cells, or PBMCs.

In the authors' methods: Amplifying reference gene primers gave estimates of nucleated cell counts. Sequencing used immunoSEQ multiplex PCR; TCRdb keeps in-frame clones, though not all of them. V, J and clone size are those of that table, while D and trimming were read from the DNA. The table has 130,000 or so clones, around nine tenths seen once. Germline V gene sequence: CDR1 LNHDA, CDR2 SQIVND (reference sequence). The CDR3 covers 16 residues. The J segment lost 2 bases and the V segment lost 6 bases, leaving 10 bases of the junction unmatched. The sequence was collected from a man aged 65 to 85 with active COVID-19. The chain joins TRBV19 to TRBJ1-2; 9 nucleotides line up with TRBD1. Sequenced material: peripheral blood. The CDR3 DNA follows: TGTGCCAGTAGACTTTCACAGGGGGCACCGAACTATGGCTACACCTTC. Translated, it gives CASRLSQGAPNYGYTF.